This entry lists 20 T cell receptor beta chains sequenced from one sample in a study of beta chain features in type 1 diabetes. Reverse transcription of all isolated RNA meant that expressed TCRB transcripts were sequenced. Clones were sequenced by immunoSEQ multiplex PCR, and TCRdb holds only the in-frame ones, with some missing. The repertoire includes 200,000 to 250,000 clones, about a tenth of them detected once, and approximately 1.5% sits in the top ten. Sequences were obtained from central memory CD4+ T cells from blood. These receptors were collected from a man younger than 35 in good health.

The J gene is TRBJ2-5, the V gene TRBV6-1, with 13 bases fitting TRBD2. The CDR3 is 15 amino acids. Unmatched junction bases numbered 3, after V lost 6 bases and J lost 2 bases. Germline CDR1 MNHNS, CDR2 SASEGT. The CDR3 spells CASRELAGGQETQYF. As DNA, the CDR3 is TGTGCCAGCAGAGAACTAGCGGGAGGGCAAGAGACCCAGTACTTC.

The chain is built from TRBV7-9 and TRBJ2-5, with 7 bases fitting TRBD2. Trimming at V came to 8 bases and at J to 2 bases, leaving 5 bases not matched to a gene. Per germline, CDR1 SEHNR and CDR2 FQNEAQ (reference sequence). This CDR3 comprises 13 residues. CDR3 in DNA: TGTGCCAGCGGCACGGGGGGACAAGAGACCCAGTACTTC. Translating it yields CASGTGGQETQYF.

This clone was counted a few times. The chain has TRBV28 and TRBJ2-7, with a possible D match to TRBD1 (5 bases). There are 11 residues in the CDR3. Germline values: CDR1 MDHEN, CDR2 SYDVKM. The V and J ends lost 9 bases and 2 bases respectively, with 8 bases between them. In nucleotides, the CDR3 is TGTGCCAGTCCACAGGCCTACGAGCAGTACTTC. It codes for CASPQAYEQYF.

The chain recombines TRBV7-2 with TRBJ2-5; tentatively, D is TRBD2 (5 bases). Between the trimmed V and J ends, which lost 3 bases and 5 bases, there was a span of 13 bases. Germline V gives CDR1 SGHTA, CDR2 FQGNSA. The CDR3 is 14 residues long. CDR3 bases: TGTGCCAGCAGCTTCCTCGTGGGCGGGGAGACCCAGTACTTC. This sequence encodes CASSFLVGGETQYF.

This sequence joins TRBV11-2 and TRBJ2-5; D assignment may be TRBD1 or TRBD2 (5 bases each). CDR1 is SGHAT, CDR2 FQNNGV, per germline. This CDR3 comprises 14 residues. Trimming cost V 1 base and J 5 bases, with 11 bases left between them. The CDR3 is CASSLVGRAETQYF. For the CDR3, the DNA is TGTGCCAGCAGCTTAGTGGGGCGGGCCGAGACCCAGTACTTC.

This clone showed up many times. The rearrangement links TRBV11-2 to TRBJ1-2, with 7 bases that match TRBD1. From germline, CDR1 is SGHAT and CDR2 FQNNGV. The CDR3 loop spans 15 amino acids. V lost 4 bases and J lost 8; bases outside the gene matches: 13. CDR3 in amino acids: CASSSTRDSAEGYTF. The CDR3 region has the DNA TGTGCCAGCAGCTCGACCCGGGACAGCGCGGAGGGCTACACCTTC.

A few counts support this clone. The V gene is TRBV7-3, the J gene TRBJ2-3; D remains ambiguous. V lost 0 bases, J lost 2 bases, and 6 bases lay in between. Germline V gene sequence: CDR1 SGHTA, CDR2 FQGTGA. This CDR3 is built from 14 residues. The CDR3 sequence: CASSLTGSTDTQYF. The CDR3 DNA is TGTGCCAGCAGCTTAACAGGGTCCACAGATACGCAGTATTTT. Drawing the rest from reference TRBV7-3 and TRBJ2-3, the complete variable domain is GAGVSQTPSNKVTEKGKYVELRCDPISGHTALYWYRQSLGQGPEFLIYFQGTGAADDSGLPNDRFFAVRPEGSVSTLKIQRTERGDSAVYLCASSLTGSTDTQYFGPGTRLTVL.

The rearrangement joins TRBV9 to TRBJ2-1, with a possible D match to TRBD1 (5 bases). The CDR3 is 15 residues long. Trimming took 0 bases from V and 1 from J, leaving 8 bases between them. The germline V gene has CDR1 SGDLS and CDR2 YYNGEE. The CDR3 DNA follows: TGTGCCAGCAGCGTAGGAACAGGATCCTACAATGAGCAGTTCTTC. Translated, it gives CASSVGTGSYNEQFF.

V gene TRBV29-1 combines with J gene TRBJ1-3, with D unclear. The CDR3 contains 12 residues. V was shortened by 4 bases and J by 7 bases, with 11 bases between the two germline ends. CDR1 and CDR2 (germline): SQVTM, ANQGSEA. CDR3 bases: TGCAGCGTTGTGACATCGTGGAACACCATATATTTT. Protein: CSVVTSWNTIYF. Full variable domain (outside the CDR3, taken from reference TRBV29-1 and TRBJ1-3): SAVISQKPSRDICQRGTSLTIQCQVDSQVTMMFWYRQQPGQSLTLIATANQGSEATYESGFVIDKFPISRPNLTFSTLTVSNMSPEDSSIYLCSVVTSWNTIYFGEGSWLTVV.

This clone turned up a few times. This chain links TRBV5-1 with TRBJ2-2; 12 nucleotides agree with TRBD2. J lost 1 base, V lost 2 bases, and 0 bases had no gene match. The germline V gene has CDR1 SGHRS and CDR2 YFSETQ. CDR3 length: 16 amino acids. The CDR3 DNA follows: TGCGCCAGCAGCTTACTAGCGGGAGGGAACACCGGGGAGCTGTTTTTT. Its protein product is CASSLLAGGNTGELFF.

The chain joins TRBV29-1 to TRBJ1-1; D uncertain. The CDR3 runs to 12 residues. Looked up from germline, CDR1 is SQVTM and CDR2 is ANQGSEA. V dropped 4 bases and J dropped 1 base, with 7 bases sitting between them. In nucleotides, the CDR3 is TGCAGCGTTGGTACGTCGAACACTGAAGCTTTCTTT. It is translated as CSVGTSNTEAFF.

This clone was seen at least ten times. J is TRBJ2-6 and V is TRBV19; D not resolved. CDR1 LNHDA and CDR2 SQIVND come from the germline V gene (reference sequence). The length of the CDR3 is 12 residues. V was shortened by 5 bases and J by 1 base, with 0 bases between the two germline ends. CDR3 sequence (DNA): TGTGCCAGTAGTTCTGGGGCCAACGTCCTGACTTTC. Protein product: CASSSGANVLTF.

At least ten counts were recorded for this clone. This chain connects TRBV7-2 to TRBJ2-7, with D unclear. V was pared by 6 bases and J by 2 bases, with 14 bases between. CDR1 and CDR2 from the germline V gene are SGHTA and FQGNSA. This CDR3 is built from 14 residues. The CDR3 region is CASSLLGNAYEQYF. The CDR3 region has the DNA TGTGCCAGCAGTCTACTGGGGAATGCCTACGAGCAGTACTTC.

The rearrangement joins TRBV2 to TRBJ1-4, with D uncertain. Germline V lookup: CDR1 SNHLY, CDR2 FYNNEI. Trimming removed 4 bases at V and 8 bases at J, with 14 bases between. The CDR3 contains 14 residues. CDR3: CASSGRRQEEKLFF. CDR3 in DNA: TGTGCCAGCAGTGGTCGACGGCAGGAGGAAAAACTGTTTTTT. The full variable domain, rest sourced from reference TRBV2 and TRBJ1-4, is EPEVTQTPSHQVTQMGQEVILRCVPISNHLYFYWYRQILGQKVEFLVSFYNNEISEKSEIFDDQFSVERPDGSNFTLKIRSTKLEDSAMYFCASSGRRQEEKLFFGSGTQLSVL.

The table lists this clone with a few counts. J is TRBJ2-4 and V is TRBV5-4; D assignment may be TRBD1 or TRBD2 (5 bases each). The germline gives CDR1 SGHNT, CDR2 YYREEE (reference sequence). V shed 4 bases and J shed 3 bases, with 20 bases lying between them. CDR3 size: 17 residues. The CDR3 DNA reads TGTGCCAGCAGCCTTGACGAGGGACCGACAGTCAAAAACATTCAGTACTTC. It specifies CASSLDEGPTVKNIQYF.

A few counts support this clone. The CDR3 DNA reads as TGTGCCAGCAGTTTACTAGGGCCGGAGATGGGGTACGAGCAGTACTTC. It is translated as CASSLLGPEMGYEQYF. The V and J genes are TRBV27 and TRBJ2-7, with D uncertain. This CDR3 contains 16 residues. Trimming cost V 2 bases and J 4 bases, with 18 bases left between them. Per the germline V gene, CDR1 is MNHEY and CDR2 is SMNVEV (reference sequence).

Concerning this clone itself: At the DNA level, this CDR3 is encoded by other sequences in the same sample as well. This chain connects TRBV7-9 to TRBJ2-7, with D maybe TRBD2 (6 bases). V lost 5 bases and J lost 2, with 7 bases in between. CDR1 is SEHNR, CDR2 FQNEAQ, per germline (reference sequence). The CDR3 has 12 amino acids. The CDR3 DNA reads TGTGCCAGCAGCCGGGGGACCTACGAGCAGTACTTC. Translation: CASSRGTYEQYF.

The gene calls are TRBV15 and TRBJ1-5, with D uncertain. The CDR3 is 14 residues long. V was shortened by 0 bases and J by 4 bases, with 7 bases between the two germline ends. CDR1 LNHNV and CDR2 YYDKDF come from the germline V gene (reference sequence). The CDR3 loop is CATSRDKENQPQHF. Here the CDR3 DNA reads TGTGCCACCAGCAGAGATAAGGAGAATCAGCCCCAGCATTTT.

The sample holds many counts of this clone. This rearrangement joins TRBV10-3 to TRBJ2-6; D is unresolved. V shed 4 bases and J shed 0 bases, with 10 bases lying between them. The germline gives CDR1 ENHRY, CDR2 SYGVKD. CDR3 length equals 16 residues. In nucleotides, the CDR3 is TGTGCCATCAGTGGTAGCATACCCTCTGGGGCCAACGTCCTGACTTTC. Amino acid sequence: CAISGSIPSGANVLTF.

This clone was recorded once. This chain connects TRBV7-3 to TRBJ2-1; TRBD2 agrees at 9 bases. V was clipped by 1 base and J by 0 bases; unmatched bases: 1. The CDR3 extends over 16 amino acids. The germline V gene has CDR1 SGHTA and CDR2 FQGTGA. CDR3 amino acids: CASSLRLAASYNEQFF. DNA of the CDR3: TGTGCCAGCAGCTTAAGACTAGCGGCCTCCTACAATGAGCAGTTCTTC.